These 28 T cell receptor beta chains came from one sample sequenced in a study of early T cells in non-severe SARS-CoV-2 infection. TCRdb itself ran the 5' RACE reads through MiXCR, one entry per CDR3 protein. The profile covers 75,000 to 90,000 distinct CDR3 sequences, with less than 11% appearing a single time and 8% to 8.5% taken by the ten largest. Sequenced here: whole blood, sampled at baseline. These receptors originate from an adult who was a healthcare worker with PCR-confirmed SARS-CoV-2 infection or an uninfected control (not recorded which).

This rearrangement joins TRBV5-5 to TRBJ2-5; D ambiguous. Germline CDR1 and CDR2: SGHKS and YYEKEE (reference sequence). This CDR3 is 14 amino acids long. V lost 0 bases to trimming and J lost 2 bases, with 8 bases between them. In DNA form, the CDR3 reads TGTGCCAGCAGCTTGGGCCCCTCGCAAGAGACCCAGTACTTC. It yields the protein CASSLGPSQETQYF.

This clonotype was seen ten or more times. The genes are TRBV9 and TRBJ2-5; maybe TRBD2 (5 bases). This CDR3 is 15 amino acids long. Trimming stripped 0 bases from V and 4 bases from J, with 13 bases between. Germline V gene lookup returns CDR1 SGDLS and CDR2 YYNGEE. DNA for the CDR3: TGTGCCAGCAGCGTAGATTCCGGACGGGGAGAGACCCAGTACTTC. Translation gives CASSVDSGRGETQYF.

The chain recombines TRBV7-9 with TRBJ2-3; D is unresolved. Germline V gives CDR1 SEHNR, CDR2 FQNEAQ (reference sequence). V was clipped by 4 bases and J by 2 bases, with 1 base between them. CDR3 length: 11 residues. Written as DNA, the CDR3 is TGTGCCAGCAGCTACACAGATACGCAGTATTTT. Protein: CASSYTDTQYF. The complete variable domain, with remaining parts taken from reference TRBV7-9 and TRBJ2-3, reads DTGVSQNPRHKITKRGQNVTFRCDPISEHNRLYWYRQTLGQGPEFLTYFQNEAQLEKSRLLSDRFSAERPKGSFSTLEIQRTEQGDSAMYLCASSYTDTQYFGPGTRLTVL.

The V call is TRBV19, the J call TRBJ2-5, with D possibly being TRBD2 (6 bases). The V end lost 5 bases, the J end lost 5 bases, and 15 bases lay between the germline ends. CDR3 length equals 14 residues. Looked up from germline, CDR1 is LNHDA and CDR2 is SQIVND (reference sequence). The CDR3 loop is CASSELLAEETQYF. CDR3 bases: TGTGCCAGTAGTGAGTTACTAGCTGAGGAGACCCAGTACTTC.

This clonotype was found many times. This chain connects TRBV5-1 to TRBJ2-1, with D tentatively TRBD1 (5 bases). CDR3 size: 14 residues. CDR1 is SGHRS and CDR2 is YFSETQ in the germline V gene. Trimming removed 3 bases at V and 4 bases at J, with 11 bases between. The CDR3, as DNA: TGCGCCAGCAGCTCCGATCCAGGGTACAATGAGCAGTTCTTC. Translation: CASSSDPGYNEQFF. Supplemented by reference TRBV5-1 and TRBJ2-1, the full variable domain reads KAGVTQTPRYLIKTRGQQVTLSCSPISGHRSVSWYQQTPGQGLQFLFEYFSETQRNKGNFPGRFSGRQFSNSRSEMNVSTLELGDSALYLCASSSDPGYNEQFFGPGTRLTVL.

There are many counts of this clonotype. The V gene is TRBV20-1, the J gene TRBJ1-5; 10 nucleotides match TRBD1. The CDR3 is 14 residues long. CDR1 and CDR2 (germline): DFQATT, SNEGSKA (reference sequence). Germline trimming cut 2 bases from V and 6 bases from J; bases unmatched to any gene: 4. The CDR3 reads CSARNGQGVQPQHF. The CDR3 region has the DNA TGCAGTGCTAGAAATGGACAGGGGGTTCAGCCCCAGCATTTT.

The V call is TRBV7-9, the J call TRBJ2-3; 7 nucleotides match TRBD1. The CDR3 runs to 15 residues. The germline gives CDR1 SEHNR, CDR2 FQNEAQ (reference sequence). Trimming cost V 4 bases and J 7 bases; bases outside gene matches: 11. The CDR3 protein is CASSSMGQKFYTQYF. CDR3 DNA sequence: TGTGCCAGCAGCTCGATGGGACAGAAATTTTATACGCAGTATTTT.

This clonotype was seen repeatedly, ten times or more. V is TRBV20-1 and J is TRBJ1-5, with D possibly TRBD1 on 5 matching bases. Germline CDR1 and CDR2: DFQATT and SNEGSKA (reference sequence). The CDR3 is 17 amino acids. V lost 4 bases and J lost 4, with 23 bases in between. The CDR3 here is CSATPFGRDRLNQPQHF. CDR3 coding DNA: TGCAGTGCTACACCTTTCGGGCGAGACAGACTGAATCAGCCCCAGCATTTT.

This clonotype was detected a few times. The chain is built from TRBV11-3 and TRBJ1-1; D ambiguous. The CDR3 loop spans 13 amino acids. V was cut by 5 bases and J by 10 bases, with 17 bases left in between. Germline assignment: CDR1 SGHNT and CDR2 YENEEA. CDR3 DNA sequence: TGTGCCAGCAGCGCTACTACTCGGTCCCGAGCTTTCTTT. This gives the protein CASSATTRSRAFF.

V gene TRBV20-1 combines with J gene TRBJ2-5; weak D call: TRBD2 (5 bases). Germline loops: CDR1 DFQATT, CDR2 SNEGSKA (reference sequence). The CDR3 extends over 14 amino acids. V lost 6 bases to trimming and J lost 0 bases, with 14 bases between them. For the CDR3, the DNA is TGCAGTGCAACGACGGGGTCTGACCAAGAGACCCAGTACTTC. It translates to CSATTGSDQETQYF.

This clonotype showed up just a few times. Here the CDR3 DNA reads TGTGCCAGCTCACCAGAGAGGACCGGGGAGCTGTTTTTT. This sequence encodes CASSPERTGELFF. The chain uses TRBV18 and TRBJ2-2; D remains unclear. V was clipped by 2 bases and J by 5 bases, with 6 bases between them. The CDR3 is 13 amino acids. Germline values: CDR1 KGHSH, CDR2 LQKENI.

The chain employs TRBV20-1 and TRBJ1-2; D is perhaps TRBD1 (6 bases). V lost 6 bases and J lost 4, with 12 bases in between. Germline CDR1 and CDR2: DFQATT and SNEGSKA (reference sequence). The CDR3 extends over 12 amino acids. The CDR3 nucleotides read TGCAGTGCCGCCATAGGGGGCTATGGCTACACCTTC. It codes for CSAAIGGYGYTF.

This clonotype was counted ten times or more. This rearrangement joins TRBV4-1 to TRBJ2-1, with a tentative D call TRBD2 (6 bases). The CDR3 totals 14 residues. Trimming left V 1 base short and J 8 bases short, with 12 bases between. Germline CDR1 MGHRA, CDR2 YSYEKL. The chain's CDR3 is CASSQGRENHEQFF. DNA of the CDR3: TGCGCCAGCAGCCAAGGCCGGGAGAACCATGAGCAGTTCTTC.

This clonotype was detected only a few times. The rearrangement uses TRBV7-9 and TRBJ2-3, with TRBD2 matching over 10 bases. The length of the CDR3 is 14 residues. Germline-derived CDR1 and CDR2 are SEHNR and FQNEAQ (reference sequence). V shed 7 bases, J shed 3 bases, and the junction held 4 bases outside the gene matches. CDR3 protein: CASIPSGSTDTQYF. DNA of the CDR3: TGTGCCAGCATCCCTAGCGGGAGTACAGATACGCAGTATTTT.

There are a few counts of this clonotype. Here the CDR3 reads CASSFRVNSPLHF. In nucleotides, the CDR3 is TGTGCCAGCAGTTTTCGGGTAAATTCACCCCTCCACTTT. The V gene is TRBV12-3 or TRBV12-4, the J gene TRBJ1-6; D not certain. The V gene lost 3 bases and the J gene lost 7 bases, with 7 bases spanning the gap. CDR3 length equals 13 residues.

This clonotype was counted at least ten times. The chain carries TRBV28 and TRBJ2-7, with 9 bases aligning to TRBD1. CDR1 and CDR2 (germline): MDHEN, SYDVKM. The CDR3 covers 15 residues. Losses at the gene ends were 5 bases for V and 2 bases for J; bases not matched to a gene: 7. CDR3: CASSVTGGVTYEQYF. As DNA, the CDR3 is TGTGCCAGCAGTGTAACAGGGGGCGTCACCTACGAGCAGTACTTC.

This clonotype has just a few counts. The V gene is TRBV28, the J gene TRBJ1-1; 9 nucleotides align to TRBD1. Germline CDR1 MDHEN, CDR2 SYDVKM. The V gene end was trimmed by 5 bases and the J gene end by 11 bases; junction bases not matched to a gene: 6. This CDR3 comprises 12 residues. As DNA, the CDR3 is TGTGCCAGCAGTATGGGACAGGGTGGGGCTTTCTTT. It translates to CASSMGQGGAFF.

This clonotype has only a few counts. This sequence joins TRBV30 and TRBJ1-2; the D is unclear. Germline lookup yields CDR1 GTSNPN and CDR2 SVGIG (reference sequence). This CDR3 is 13 amino acids long. Trimming removed 0 bases from V and 8 bases from J, with 13 bases in between. This chain's CDR3 is CAWSVVTARGYTF. CDR3 DNA sequence: TGTGCCTGGAGTGTAGTTACTGCTAGGGGCTACACCTTC.

The V and J genes are TRBV12-3 or TRBV12-4 and TRBJ1-3; D is ambiguous. V lost 6 bases and J 4 bases, leaving 19 bases between the germline ends. There are 16 residues in the CDR3. CDR3 coding DNA: TGTGCCAGCAGCGCCACGGCCTTGGCAGTGGGAAACACCATATATTTT. This translates into CASSATALAVGNTIYF.

The chain links TRBV20-1 to TRBJ2-7; 9 nucleotides align to TRBD2. V trimming: 4 bases; J trimming: 5 bases; junction bases outside the gene matches: 15. Germline CDR1 and CDR2: DFQATT and SNEGSKA (reference sequence). The CDR3 contains 16 residues. Here the CDR3 reads CSANKFGASGMDEQYF. The DNA of the CDR3 is TGCAGTGCTAATAAATTCGGGGCTAGCGGGATGGACGAGCAGTACTTC.

This clonotype was seen more than once but under ten times. The V call is TRBV20-1, the J call TRBJ1-1; a weak D match, TRBD1 (6 bases). CDR3 length: 15 amino acids. Trimming cost V 3 bases and J 3 bases, with 17 bases left between them. Looked up from germline, CDR1 is DFQATT and CDR2 is SNEGSKA (reference sequence). CDR3 bases: TGCAGTGCTAGGCCGGCAGGGGAACCTTACACTGAAGCTTTCTTT. This encodes CSARPAGEPYTEAFF.

This clonotype was observed a few times. CDR3 region: CASSFRAGYQPQHF. The DNA for the CDR3 is TGTGCCAGCAGTTTTCGGGCAGGGTATCAGCCCCAGCATTTT. This chain links TRBV28 with TRBJ1-5; a possible D gene is TRBD1 (5 bases). This CDR3 region has 14 residues. The V end lost 3 bases, the J end lost 5 bases, and 11 bases lay between the germline ends. Germline V lookup: CDR1 MDHEN, CDR2 SYDVKM.

This clonotype showed up just a few times. This chain joins TRBV28 and TRBJ1-2; possibly TRBD1 for D (6 bases). In germline, CDR1 is MDHEN, CDR2 SYDVKM. The CDR3 spans 13 residues. Between the trimmed V and J ends, which lost 2 bases and 4 bases, there was a span of 8 bases. The CDR3 DNA sequence: TGTGCCAGCAGTTTACAGGGGCGCTATGGCTACACCTTC. Translation gives CASSLQGRYGYTF.

The CDR3 DNA sequence: TGTGCCAGCAGTTCCCCCGAGCAGTACTTC. This gives the protein CASSSPEQYF. The chain recombines TRBV27 with TRBJ2-7; no firm D call. Trimming pared 4 bases from V and 6 bases from J, leaving 4 bases between. CDR1 is MNHEY, CDR2 SMNVEV, per germline (reference sequence). This CDR3 spans 10 amino acids.

This clonotype was counted between two and nine times. V is TRBV4-2 and J is TRBJ2-5; D is unclear. The CDR3 runs to 15 residues. The germline V gene encodes CDR1 LGHNA and CDR2 YNFKEQ. V lost 4 bases, J lost 0 bases, and 12 bases lay in between. CDR3 in amino acids: CASSLAASYQETQYF. The CDR3 DNA reads as TGTGCCAGCAGCCTCGCCGCATCGTACCAAGAGACCCAGTACTTC.

This clonotype was picked up many times. V and J are TRBV20-1 and TRBJ2-7, with 8 bases lining up with TRBD2. Germline V gene data show CDR1 as DFQATT and CDR2 as SNEGSKA (reference sequence). V shed 1 base, J shed 3 bases, and the junction held 14 bases outside the gene matches. This CDR3 spans 17 amino acids. The CDR3 DNA is TGCAGTGCTAGAGCCCCTAGCGCAACTAGCGGAAGCTACGAGCAGTACTTC. Translation: CSARAPSATSGSYEQYF.

V and J are TRBV30 and TRBJ2-5; no reliable D call. Trimming removed 0 bases from V and 4 bases from J, with 9 bases in between. Germline CDR1 is GTSNPN and CDR2 is SVGIG (reference sequence). The CDR3 runs to 13 residues. The CDR3 coding sequence is TGTGCCTGGAGTGTAACTTGGGTAGAGACCCAGTACTTC. Amino acids: CAWSVTWVETQYF.

At least ten counts were recorded for this clonotype. The chain employs TRBV6-1 and TRBJ2-7; TRBD2 matches at 12 bases. The CDR3 runs 15 residues. Unmatched junction bases numbered 2, after V lost 3 bases and J lost 2 bases. CDR1 and CDR2 (germline): MNHNS, SASEGT. CDR3 nucleotides: TGTGCCAGCAGTGACCGACTAGCGGGGGCCTACGAGCAGTACTTC. This sequence encodes CASSDRLAGAYEQYF.